These T cell receptor beta chains were read from a single sample in a study of T cell changes during pregnancy in multiple sclerosis. Using immunoSEQ multiplex PCR, the repertoire was profiled, and TCRdb retains in-frame clones only, with some absent. Of more than 95,000 clones in the sample, 92% were seen once. Sequencing used peripheral blood, obtained after pregnancy. These receptors were taken from a female donor with multiple sclerosis, enrolled in a pregnancy study. CDR3s leave out the opening cysteine and the closing phenylalanine or tryptophan. Fields, in order: J gene, V gene, CDR3 protein.

>TRBJ2-7|TRBV5-1
ASSLLGQGAYEQY
>TRBJ1-4|TRBV13
ASSLGPINEKLF
>TRBJ1-1|TRBV5-4
ASTRWGGRATEAF
>TRBJ1-2|TRBV2
ASSFRQDNYGYT
>TRBJ1-4|TRBV27
ASSVARVSGEKLF
>TRBJ2-2|TRBV2
ASRLAGGGITGELF
>TRBJ1-3|TRBV5-1
ASSYEGGAGNTIY
>TRBJ2-1|TRBV6-5
ASRRGQGGHEQF
>TRBJ2-2|TRBV11-2
ASSLGGNTGELF
>TRBJ2-3|TRBV28
ASSDASGRFLTDTQY
>TRBJ1-6|TRBV5-1
ASRRAGTDYNSPLH
>TRBJ1-2|TRBV7-9
ASSAANYGYT
>TRBJ2-3|TRBV4-3
ASSPRTSEVDTQY
>TRBJ2-7|TRBV7-9
ASSPHEGLAGAYEQY
>TRBJ2-1|TRBV5-1
ASSSGLAEQF
>TRBJ2-1|TRBV27
ASRGRGTSGSLGENEQF
>TRBJ2-3|TRBV7-6
ASSLAQSNTDTQY
>TRBJ2-1|TRBV4-3
ASSQDFQGIDEQF
>TRBJ2-5|TRBV9
ASSAQAQYQETQY
>TRBJ2-7|TRBV15
ATSRIKSSGKDEQY
>TRBJ2-5|TRBV5-1
ASSLAGLTGGTQY
>TRBJ2-1|TRBV7-2
ASSLDWRGSHNEQF
>TRBJ2-5|TRBV5-8
ASSRAGARETQY
>TRBJ2-1|TRBV19
ASSMIGVVEQF